This passage covers 5 T cell receptor beta chains from one sample sequenced in a study of regulatory and conventional T cells in RAG deficiency (dated by TCRdb to the late 2010s). Libraries came from the immunoSEQ multiplex PCR assay. Entries here come from immuneACCESS through TCRdb and include only in-frame sequences with V and J called. Some clones fail to appear in such tables; in the studies checked, an unresolved V gene covers under half of the shortfall, and the cause of the remainder is unknown. Present in this sample are fewer than 30,000 clones, roughly 96% of which were seen just once. Under 0.2% of the sample goes to the ten largest clones. Before genomic DNA extraction, conventional CD4+ T cells were purified from blood as CD25-low CD127-high cells. This sample was also put to use in a study of regulatory T cells. From that second study: The multiplex PCR used 52 forward TRBV primers and 13 reverse TRBJ primers, with assay-based and computational corrections for amplification bias.

Specimen: CD25- CD4+ T cells sorted from blood. The receptors derive from a human donor in good health.

The V call is TRBV2, the J call TRBJ1-2, with 9 bases identical to TRBD1. V was clipped by 3 bases and J by 1 base; unmatched bases: 0. This CDR3 is 14 amino acids long. From germline, CDR1 is SNHLY and CDR2 FYNNEI. CDR3 in DNA: TGTGCCAGCAGTGAGGACAGGGGTAACTATGGCTACACCTTC. This translates into CASSEDRGNYGYTF.

V usage is TRBV27 and J usage is TRBJ1-2; TRBD1 might be the D (5 bases). This CDR3 region has 14 residues. Germline CDR1 and CDR2: MNHEY and SMNVEV (reference sequence). V was trimmed by 6 bases and J by 1 base, leaving 12 bases between them. Written as DNA, the CDR3 is TGTGCCAGCAGACCAGACAGAATTAACTATGGCTACACCTTC. Protein product: CASRPDRINYGYTF.

As regards this clone: Sequence at one end of the junction differs from germline and may be a read error. This chain links TRBV5-1 with TRBJ2-3, with D hard to call. Germline CDR1 SGHRS, CDR2 YFSETQ. This CDR3 is 14 amino acids long. The CDR3 protein is CASSLGGPTYTQYF. The CDR3 DNA reads TGCGCCAGCAGCTTGGGAGGCCCCACATATACGCAGTATTTT.

The chain couples TRBV11-2 to TRBJ2-3, with 11 bases aligning to TRBD1. The CDR3 runs 17 residues. Germline-derived CDR1 and CDR2 are SGHAT and FQNNGV. V shed 5 bases and J 0 bases; nucleotides not matched to a gene: 7. The CDR3 sequence is CASSPRTGGRSTDTQYF. As DNA, the CDR3 is TGTGCCAGCAGCCCTCGGACAGGGGGCCGAAGCACAGATACGCAGTATTTT.

The V and J genes are TRBV18 and TRBJ1-1; D unresolved. The ends were cut back, 5 bases at V and 3 bases at J, with 7 bases in the middle. This CDR3 region has 12 residues. The germline gives CDR1 KGHSH, CDR2 LQKENI. The CDR3, as DNA: TGTGCCAGCTCATCAGGCGACACTGAAGCTTTCTTT. Its translation: CASSSGDTEAFF. Full variable domain (remainder filled in from reference TRBV18 and TRBJ1-1): NAGVMQNPRHLVRRRGQEARLRCSPMKGHSHVYWYRQLPEEGLKFMVYLQKENIIDESGMPKERFSAEFPKEGPSILRIQQVVRGDSAAYFCASSSGDTEAFFGQGTRLTVV.